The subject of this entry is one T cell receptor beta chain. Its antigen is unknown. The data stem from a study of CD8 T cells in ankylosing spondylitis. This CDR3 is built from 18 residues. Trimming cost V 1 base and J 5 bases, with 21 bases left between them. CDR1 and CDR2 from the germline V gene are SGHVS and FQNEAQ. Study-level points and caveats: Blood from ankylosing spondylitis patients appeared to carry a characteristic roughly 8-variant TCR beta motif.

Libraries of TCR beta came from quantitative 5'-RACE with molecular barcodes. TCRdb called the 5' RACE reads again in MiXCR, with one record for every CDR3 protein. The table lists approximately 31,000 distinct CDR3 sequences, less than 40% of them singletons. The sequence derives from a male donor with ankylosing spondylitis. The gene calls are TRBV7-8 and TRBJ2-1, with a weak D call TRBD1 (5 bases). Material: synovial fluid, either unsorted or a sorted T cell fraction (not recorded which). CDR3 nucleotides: TGTGCCAGCAGCTTAGACGGCGCCCAGGGAAGAATGGACAATGAGCAGTTCTTC. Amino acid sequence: CASSLDGAQGRMDNEQFF.